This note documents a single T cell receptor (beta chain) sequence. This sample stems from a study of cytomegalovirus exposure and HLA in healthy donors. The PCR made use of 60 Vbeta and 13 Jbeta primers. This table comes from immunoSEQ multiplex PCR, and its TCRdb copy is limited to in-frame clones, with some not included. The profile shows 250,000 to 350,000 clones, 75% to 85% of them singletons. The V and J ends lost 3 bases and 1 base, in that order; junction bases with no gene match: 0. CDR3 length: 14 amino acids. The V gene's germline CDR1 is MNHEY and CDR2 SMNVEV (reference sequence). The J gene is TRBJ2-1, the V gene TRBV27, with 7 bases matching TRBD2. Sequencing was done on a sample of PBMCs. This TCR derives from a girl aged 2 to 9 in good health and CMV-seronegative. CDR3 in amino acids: CASSFGGSYNEQFF. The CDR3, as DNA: TGTGCCAGCAGTTTCGGGGGGTCCTACAATGAGCAGTTCTTC.